This T cell receptor (beta chain) originates from a study of blood T cell repertoires in COVID-19. Study-wide background: T cells, B-cell-depleted T cells, or PBMCs supplied cDNA or gDNA.

The length of the CDR3 is 13 residues. The germline V gene has CDR1 MNHNY and CDR2 SVGAGI (reference sequence). Trimming left V 10 bases short and J 1 base short, with 13 bases between. Assay used: immunoSEQ multiplex PCR; TCRdb lists only in-frame clones, some missing. The profile covers 30,000 or so clones, with approximately 90% appearing a single time and roughly 5% taken by the ten largest. This TCR was sampled from a human donor in a cohort sampled during active COVID-19. V is TRBV6-6 and J is TRBJ1-1, with D possibly matching TRBD1 (5 bases). The sequenced sample consisted of peripheral blood. The DNA for the CDR3 is TGTGCCAACCGAGTGACAGCGAACACTGAAGCTTTCTTT. Its translation: CANRVTANTEAFF.